Following are 28 T cell receptor beta chains from one sample sequenced in a study of cytomegalovirus exposure and HLA in healthy donors. Amplification used 60 Vbeta primers and 13 Jbeta primers. The method was immunoSEQ multiplex PCR; TCRdb's version includes in-frame clones alone and lacks a portion of them. The table has approximately 160,000 clones, roughly 80% seen once. The specimen was PBMCs. These TCRs come from a woman aged 50 to 60 in good health and CMV-seropositive.

A few counts support this clone. The rearrangement joins TRBV15 to TRBJ1-2, with 7 bases aligning to TRBD1. This CDR3 has 15 amino acids. Germline CDR1 reads LNHNV; CDR2 reads YYDKDF (reference sequence). After removal of 1 base from V and 5 bases from J, the junction contained 7 bases not matched to a gene. DNA for the CDR3: TGTGCCACCAGCAGAGCCTCCGGGACAGCGTATGGCTACACCTTC. Residues: CATSRASGTAYGYTF.

The rearrangement joins TRBV27 to TRBJ2-2, with TRBD1 matching over 8 bases. The CDR3 loop spans 17 amino acids. With V trimmed by 3 bases and J by 5 bases, 11 bases remained unmatched. Germline-derived CDR1 and CDR2 are MNHEY and SMNVEV (reference sequence). CDR3 bases: TGTGCCAGCAGTTTGGTTTTTGGACAGGGTGGGACCGGGGAGCTGTTTTTT. It codes for CASSLVFGQGGTGELFF.

V usage is TRBV19 and J usage is TRBJ1-5; D uncertain. The CDR3 extends over 14 amino acids. V lost 8 bases and J 5 bases, leaving 16 bases between the germline ends. Germline V lookup: CDR1 LNHDA, CDR2 SQIVND (reference sequence). CDR3 nucleotide sequence: TGTGCCAGTCTTCAGTCAGGAGGCTATCAGCCCCAGCATTTT. Its protein product is CASLQSGGYQPQHF. The full variable domain, with the rest looked up from reference TRBV19 and TRBJ1-5, is DGGITQSPKYLFRKEGQNVTLSCEQNLNHDAMYWYRQDPGQGLRLIYYSQIVNDFQKGDIAEGYSVSREKKESFPLTVTSAQKNPTAFYLCASLQSGGYQPQHFGDGTRLSIL.

The CDR3 is CASSLAGGGMNTEAFF. Here the CDR3 DNA reads TGCGCCAGCAGCTTGGCCGGGGGAGGCATGAACACTGAAGCTTTCTTT. The rearrangement joins TRBV5-1 to TRBJ1-1, with D possibly matching TRBD1 (5 bases). Germline loops: CDR1 SGHRS, CDR2 YFSETQ. The length of the CDR3 is 16 residues. Trimming shortened V by 0 bases and J by 0 bases, and 12 bases separated the two germline ends.

The chain carries TRBV10-1 and TRBJ2-1; D is perhaps TRBD2 (6 bases). Germline-derived CDR1 and CDR2 are WNHNN and SYGVQD (reference sequence). V was shortened by 3 bases and J by 16 bases, with 28 bases between the two germline ends. The CDR3 is 16 amino acids. The CDR3 nucleotides are TGCGCCAGCAGTGACGAAATTGAGAGAGTCGGGGGTGCTTTTTTCTTC. Protein: CASSDEIERVGGAFFF.

The rearrangement links TRBV27 to TRBJ2-6; D unresolved. V shed 4 bases and J shed 2 bases, with 18 bases lying between them. This CDR3 is 18 amino acids long. CDR1 and CDR2 from the germline V gene are MNHEY and SMNVEV (reference sequence). The CDR3 nucleotides are TGTGCCAGCAGTTCCCGGCCAGGTACGCGAGCTGGGGCCAACGTCCTGACTTTC. Translating it yields CASSSRPGTRAGANVLTF.

The chain is built from TRBV5-1 and TRBJ2-3; maybe TRBD1 (6 bases). Trimming took off 5 bases at V and 0 bases at J, with 13 bases between the two ends. The germline V gene has CDR1 SGHRS and CDR2 YFSETQ. The CDR3 runs 15 residues. The CDR3: CASRLQGFSTDTQYF. As DNA, the CDR3 is TGCGCCAGCAGGCTACAGGGATTTAGCACAGATACGCAGTATTTT.

The chain carries TRBV7-3 and TRBJ1-2; maybe TRBD1 (5 bases). CDR3 length: 17 amino acids. Germline CDR1 and CDR2: SGHTA and FQGTGA. Deletions cut 3 bases from V and 3 bases from J, with 20 bases between. CDR3 nucleotides: TGTGCCAGCAGCTTCCAGAGGACACCCTTCGTTTACTATGGCTACACCTTC. Translation: CASSFQRTPFVYYGYTF. The whole variable domain, remainder taken from reference TRBV7-3 and TRBJ1-2, is GAGVSQTPSNKVTEKGKYVELRCDPISGHTALYWYRQSLGQGPEFLIYFQGTGAADDSGLPNDRFFAVRPEGSVSTLKIQRTERGDSAVYLCASSFQRTPFVYYGYTFGSGTRLTVV.

This clone showed up just a few times. DNA of the CDR3: TGTGCCAGCAGCTTCCGCCAGGGGGCAGGTCAGCCCCAGCATTTT. Translated: CASSFRQGAGQPQHF. The genes are TRBV6-6 and TRBJ1-5; 8 nucleotides align to TRBD1. The germline CDR1 and CDR2 sequences are MNHNY and SVGAGI (reference sequence). The length of the CDR3 is 15 residues. J was trimmed by 6 bases and V by 6 bases; bases with no gene match: 10.

This chain connects TRBV10-3 to TRBJ1-2; 8 bases match TRBD1. The CDR3 is 17 amino acids. Germline assignment: CDR1 ENHRY and CDR2 SYGVKD. V shed 11 bases and J 4 bases; nucleotides not matched to a gene: 21. CDR3 protein: CASNRDRISQGGYGYTF. The CDR3 coding sequence is TGTGCCTCCAACCGGGACAGGATATCGCAGGGTGGCTATGGCTACACCTTC.

The count of this clone is one. The chain combines TRBV2 with TRBJ2-3, with D maybe TRBD1 (6 bases). The CDR3 extends over 15 amino acids. CDR1 and CDR2 from the germline V gene are SNHLY and FYNNEI. The ends were cut back, 10 bases at V and 2 bases at J, with 19 bases in the middle. In nucleotides, the CDR3 is TGTGCCACCTCCGGGACACATACTCCCACAGATACGCAGTATTTT. Amino acid sequence: CATSGTHTPTDTQYF.

CDR3 sequence: CAIKGAANEKLFF. The CDR3 bases are TGTGCCATCAAGGGGGCGGCTAATGAAAAACTGTTTTTT. The J gene is TRBJ1-4, the V gene TRBV10-3; 7 bases map to TRBD1. Trimming removed 7 bases from V and 3 bases from J; junction bases left unmatched: 2. The CDR3 is 13 residues long. Germline CDR1 is ENHRY and CDR2 is SYGVKD.

The chain uses TRBV27 and TRBJ2-7, with no clear D. Deletions cut 4 bases from V and 3 bases from J, with 19 bases between. CDR1 and CDR2 from the germline V gene are MNHEY and SMNVEV (reference sequence). CDR3 length: 16 residues. The CDR3 spells CASSSLILTRNYEQYF. The CDR3 DNA reads TGTGCCAGCAGTTCCTTGATCCTCACGCGGAACTACGAGCAGTACTTC.

This chain connects TRBV12-5 to TRBJ1-3, with D unresolved. Germline V CDR1 and CDR2: LGHNT, FRNRAP. The CDR3 length is 16 residues. V shed 1 base and J shed 0 bases, with 10 bases lying between them. The CDR3 sequence: CASGLGLTSSGNTIYF. CDR3 coding DNA: TGTGCTAGTGGTTTGGGACTAACTAGCTCTGGAAACACCATATATTTT.

In regard to this clone: Mismatch with germline at one junction end may stem from a read error. V gene TRBV5-1 combines with J gene TRBJ2-3, with D maybe TRBD1 (7 bases). The germline V gene encodes CDR1 SGHRS and CDR2 YFSETQ. The CDR3 consists of 18 residues. CDR3: CASSLRSGTVGGTDTQYF. In nucleotides, the CDR3 is TGCGCCAGCAGCTTACGTTCCGGGACAGTGGGGGGCACGGATACGCAGTATTTT.

Details on this clone: Additional DNA sequences in this sample encode the identical CDR3. The chain combines TRBV5-1 with TRBJ2-3, with 7 bases identical to TRBD1. The CDR3 contains 14 residues. The germline CDR1 and CDR2 sequences are SGHRS and YFSETQ. V shed 4 bases, J shed 0 bases, and the junction held 2 bases outside the gene matches. The CDR3 is CASSRDSSTDTQYF. CDR3 sequence (DNA): TGCGCCAGCAGCCGGGACAGCAGCACAGATACGCAGTATTTT.

This clone was counted a few times. The gene calls are TRBV19 and TRBJ2-6, with a tentative D call TRBD1 (7 bases). The length of the CDR3 is 18 residues. Looked up from germline, CDR1 is LNHDA and CDR2 is SQIVND (reference sequence). With 2 bases removed from V and 0 bases from J, the gap between germline ends came to 14 bases. Written as DNA, the CDR3 is TGTGCCAGTAGTATAATTTCAGGGGGGTACTCTGGGGCCAACGTCCTGACTTTC. It yields the protein CASSIISGGYSGANVLTF.

This chain connects TRBV6-5 to TRBJ1-5; the match to TRBD1 covers 9 bases. CDR3 length: 15 residues. Per the germline V gene, CDR1 is MNHEY and CDR2 is SVGAGI. Trimming took 6 bases from V and 6 from J; bases not matched to a gene: 9. The CDR3 nucleotides read TGTGCCAGCAGGCGTAAAGGGACAGGGCGTCAGCCCCAGCATTTT. This codes for CASRRKGTGRQPQHF.

The rearrangement links TRBV29-1 to TRBJ1-1, with a possible D match to TRBD1 (6 bases). V lost 8 bases and J 0 bases, leaving 13 bases between the germline ends. This CDR3 is 13 amino acids long. Germline V lookup: CDR1 SQVTM, CDR2 ANQGSEA. CDR3 region: CSSEGGVNTEAFF. The CDR3 DNA is TGCAGCTCCGAGGGGGGGGTGAACACTGAAGCTTTCTTT.

The chain recombines TRBV11-2 with TRBJ2-2; TRBD2 matches 11 bases. The CDR3 extends over 17 amino acids. The junction had 9 bases not matched to a gene; V was cut back by 2 bases and J by 7 bases. Germline loops: CDR1 SGHAT, CDR2 FQNNGV. CDR3 coding DNA: TGTGCCAGCAGCTTACTTCTAGCGGGGGGAATTGACGGGGAGCTGTTTTTT. The encoded protein is CASSLLLAGGIDGELFF.

V gene TRBV7-9 combines with J gene TRBJ1-1, with a possible D match to TRBD1 (5 bases). V lost 5 bases and J 0 bases, leaving 13 bases between the germline ends. Germline V gene sequence: CDR1 SEHNR, CDR2 FQNEAQ (reference sequence). This CDR3 spans 15 amino acids. DNA of the CDR3: TGTGCCAGCAGCCAATCACGACAGATGAACACTGAAGCTTTCTTT. This sequence encodes CASSQSRQMNTEAFF.

The chain combines TRBV5-1 with TRBJ1-5, with 7 bases identical to TRBD1. Germline V gene data show CDR1 as SGHRS and CDR2 as YFSETQ. The CDR3 runs 14 residues. V lost 4 bases to trimming and J lost 3 bases; unmatched junction nucleotides: 4. As DNA, the CDR3 is TGCGCCAGCAGCGAAACAGGGGCCAATCAGCCCCAGCATTTT. This gives the protein CASSETGANQPQHF. The full variable domain, in which reference TRBV5-1 and TRBJ1-5 provide the parts outside the CDR3, is KAGVTQTPRYLIKTRGQQVTLSCSPISGHRSVSWYQQTPGQGLQFLFEYFSETQRNKGNFPGRFSGRQFSNSRSEMNVSTLELGDSALYLCASSETGANQPQHFGDGTRLSIL.

This chain links TRBV19 with TRBJ1-2, with no clear D. The CDR3 has 15 amino acids. CDR1 and CDR2 (germline): LNHDA, SQIVND (reference sequence). V lost 7 bases to trimming and J lost 5 bases, with 20 bases between them. The CDR3 loop is CASTNLEVYFYGYTF. The CDR3 DNA reads TGTGCCAGTACCAACTTGGAGGTTTACTTTTATGGCTACACCTTC.

CDR3 sequence: CASSDSGDRGQAAFF. CDR3 DNA: TGTGCCAGCAGCGACTCCGGAGACAGGGGGCAAGCAGCTTTCTTT. The V gene is TRBV9, the J gene TRBJ1-1; 10 positions agree with TRBD1. The J segment lost 10 bases and the V segment lost 3 bases, leaving 12 bases of the junction unmatched. The V gene's germline CDR1 is SGDLS and CDR2 YYNGEE. CDR3 size: 15 residues.

V and J are TRBV2 and TRBJ2-1; 11 bases map to TRBD1. The CDR3 length is 15 residues. Germline assignment: CDR1 SNHLY and CDR2 FYNNEI. Trimming cost V 5 bases and J 4 bases; bases outside gene matches: 4. The DNA of the CDR3 is TGTGCCAGCAGTTTGGACAGGGGGCAGTACAATGAGCAGTTCTTC. As protein: CASSLDRGQYNEQFF. The full variable domain, its missing parts supplied by reference TRBV2 and TRBJ2-1, is EPEVTQTPSHQVTQMGQEVILRCVPISNHLYFYWYRQILGQKVEFLVSFYNNEISEKSEIFDDQFSVERPDGSNFTLKIRSTKLEDSAMYFCASSLDRGQYNEQFFGPGTRLTVL.

V and J are TRBV10-3 and TRBJ1-1; D remains ambiguous. This CDR3 is 13 amino acids long. Germline V gene lookup returns CDR1 ENHRY and CDR2 SYGVKD. The V end lost 3 bases, the J end lost 5 bases, and 10 bases lay between the germline ends. CDR3 sequence: CAISEVYRTEAFF. In DNA, the CDR3 is TGTGCCATCAGTGAAGTGTACAGAACTGAAGCTTTCTTT.

This sequence joins TRBV7-6 and TRBJ1-3, with D possibly TRBD1 on 5 matching bases. This CDR3 comprises 15 residues. Germline CDR1 SGHVS, CDR2 FNYEAQ. Trimming cost V 3 bases and J 2 bases, with 11 bases left between them. CDR3 in amino acids: CASSFGGGTGNTIYF. CDR3 in DNA: TGTGCCAGCAGCTTTGGGGGAGGAACTGGAAACACCATATATTTT.

A single count supports this clone. In nucleotides, the CDR3 is TGTGCCAGCAGCTTAGACAGTCTCTACACCTTC. It is translated as CASSLDSLYTF. The gene calls are TRBV5-5 and TRBJ1-2; a weak D match, TRBD1 (5 bases). The V gene lost 2 bases and the J gene lost 10 bases, with 9 bases spanning the gap. The CDR3 contains 11 residues. CDR1 and CDR2 (germline): SGHKS, YYEKEE (reference sequence). Using reference TRBV5-5 and TRBJ1-2 for the parts outside the CDR3, the full variable domain is DAGVTQSPTHLIKTRGQQVTLRCSPISGHKSVSWYQQVLGQGPQFIFQYYEKEERGRGNFPDRFSARQFPNYSSELNVNALLLGDSALYLCASSLDSLYTFGSGTRLTVV.